The 14 T cell receptor beta chains below come from one sample, sequenced in a study of CD8+CD57+ T cells in acquired aplastic anemia. Genomic DNA provided the template from which TCR beta VDJ and CDR3 profiles were obtained. TCRdb redid the calling of the reads with MiXCR, one entry per CDR3 protein. Altogether 100,000 to 150,000 distinct CDR3 sequences are present, 48% being singletons, with the ten largest covering under 3%. Sample: sorted CD4+, CD8+, or CD8+CD57+ T cells (not recorded which) from PBMCs. These receptors came from a human donor in good health, serving as a control.

V and J are TRBV9 and TRBJ1-2, with 9 bases aligning to TRBD1. The germline V gene encodes CDR1 SGDLS and CDR2 YYNGEE. J was trimmed by 5 bases and V by 2 bases; bases with no gene match: 7. The CDR3 extends over 15 amino acids. The CDR3 DNA reads TGTGCCAGCAGCGTCGGACAGGGGAGGGATTATGGCTACACCTTC. Protein: CASSVGQGRDYGYTF.

The rearrangement joins TRBV7-9 to TRBJ1-1; no clear D. The CDR3 contains 13 residues. Germline lookup yields CDR1 SEHNR and CDR2 FQNEAQ (reference sequence). The V end was cut by 5 bases, the J end by 2 bases, with 9 bases between. The CDR3 DNA sequence: TGTGCCAGCAGCCAAACCGAAAACACTGAAGCTTTCTTT. The encoded protein is CASSQTENTEAFF.

In its sample, this clonotype was seen many times. V is TRBV6-4 and J is TRBJ2-1; D is possibly TRBD2 (6 bases). V was shortened by 6 bases and J by 3 bases, with 15 bases between the two germline ends. Germline V gene sequence: CDR1 MRHNA, CDR2 SNTAGT. The CDR3 loop spans 15 amino acids. CDR3 sequence reads: CASSVSGLDYNEQFF. For the CDR3, the DNA is TGTGCCAGCAGCGTCAGCGGGTTAGACTACAATGAGCAGTTCTTC.

This clonotype has a count of ten or more. The rearrangement joins TRBV12-3 or TRBV12-4 to TRBJ2-2; D might be TRBD1 or TRBD2, each matching 7 bases. With 5 bases removed from V and 7 bases from J, the gap between germline ends came to 14 bases. The CDR3 covers 14 residues. The CDR3 sequence: CASSVRGGGGELFF. CDR3 coding DNA: TGTGCCAGCAGTGTCAGGGGGGGAGGCGGGGAGCTGTTTTTT.

The V and J genes are TRBV11-2 and TRBJ2-6, with 9 bases lining up with TRBD1. CDR1 is SGHAT and CDR2 is FQNNGV in the germline V gene. This CDR3 is 17 amino acids long. J lost 0 bases, V lost 5 bases, and 5 bases had no gene match. The CDR3: CASSSGTGLSGANVLTF. The CDR3 coding sequence is TGTGCCAGCAGCAGCGGGACAGGGCTCTCTGGGGCCAACGTCCTGACTTTC.

With respect to this clonotype: A read error may account for a junction end that differs from germline. The genes are TRBV18 and TRBJ1-1; perhaps TRBD1 as D (5 bases). The CDR3 spans 13 residues. CDR1 is KGHSH and CDR2 is LQKENI in the germline V gene. Here the CDR3 reads CASSKGRGTEASF. In nucleotides, the CDR3 is TGTGCCAGCTCAAAGGGGCGCGGCACTGAAGCTTCCTTT.

In this sample, this clonotype turned up many times. DNA of the CDR3: TGTGCCAGCACCGACCCTGGGGGGAAGAGCTCCTACGAGCAGTACTTC. Its translation: CASTDPGGKSSYEQYF. The chain employs TRBV6-1 and TRBJ2-7, with D perhaps TRBD2 (6 bases). Germline CDR1 MNHNS, CDR2 SASEGT. Trimming pared 7 bases from V and 0 bases from J, leaving 19 bases between. The CDR3 length is 16 residues.

The chain joins TRBV19 to TRBJ2-3; 8 bases line up with TRBD1. Germline values: CDR1 LNHDA, CDR2 SQIVND (reference sequence). With 10 bases clipped from V and 3 bases from J, the junction kept 12 bases outside the gene matches. CDR3 length: 15 residues. The CDR3, as DNA: TGTGCCACCCAGGGGGCGGGGAGGAGTACAGATACGCAGTATTTT. It translates to CATQGAGRSTDTQYF.

The sample holds many counts of this clonotype. J is TRBJ2-7 and V is TRBV7-9; D remains unclear. Deletions cut 2 bases from V and 4 bases from J, with 12 bases between. Germline lookup yields CDR1 SEHNR and CDR2 FQNEAQ (reference sequence). This CDR3 region has 14 residues. This CDR3 is CASSLQKVSYEQYF. In nucleotides, the CDR3 is TGTGCCAGCAGCTTACAAAAGGTTTCATACGAGCAGTACTTC.

This clonotype was picked up many times. CDR3 in amino acids: CASSLPTQGNYGYTF. CDR3 nucleotide sequence: TGTGCCAGCAGCTTGCCGACTCAGGGTAACTATGGCTACACCTTC. V and J are TRBV5-4 and TRBJ1-2; D perhaps matches TRBD1 (5 bases). CDR1 and CDR2 (germline): SGHNT, YYREEE (reference sequence). V shed 1 base and J shed 1 base, with 11 bases lying between them. This CDR3 is built from 15 residues. Full variable domain (rest looked up from reference TRBV5-4 and TRBJ1-2): ETGVTQSPTHLIKTRGQQVTLRCSSQSGHNTVSWYQQALGQGPQFIFQYYREEENGRGNFPPRFSGLQFPNYSSELNVNALELDDSALYLCASSLPTQGNYGYTFGSGTRLTVV.

In this sample, this clonotype turned up many times. V usage is TRBV20-1 and J usage is TRBJ2-7; D is perhaps TRBD2 (6 bases). CDR3 length: 14 amino acids. The germline V gene has CDR1 DFQATT and CDR2 SNEGSKA (reference sequence). The V end lost 4 bases, the J end lost 0 bases, and 13 bases lay between the germline ends. CDR3: CSAKETRLSYEQYF. The DNA for the CDR3 is TGCAGTGCTAAAGAGACTAGACTCTCCTACGAGCAGTACTTC.

This clonotype was observed at least ten times. This sequence joins TRBV2 and TRBJ2-1; TRBD1 matches at 8 bases. The V gene's germline CDR1 is SNHLY and CDR2 FYNNEI. V lost 5 bases to trimming and J lost 9 bases; unmatched junction nucleotides: 15. The length of the CDR3 is 16 residues. CDR3 DNA sequence: TGTGCCAGCAGTTACGGCCCGGGACAGGTGGGTAGTGAGCAGTTCTTC. This codes for CASSYGPGQVGSEQFF. The complete variable domain, with remaining parts taken from reference TRBV2 and TRBJ2-1, reads EPEVTQTPSHQVTQMGQEVILRCVPISNHLYFYWYRQILGQKVEFLVSFYNNEISEKSEIFDDQFSVERPDGSNFTLKIRSTKLEDSAMYFCASSYGPGQVGSEQFFGPGTRLTVL.

J is TRBJ2-7 and V is TRBV7-3, with 8 bases that match TRBD2. V lost 5 bases to trimming and J lost 5 bases; unmatched junction nucleotides: 8. The CDR3 totals 14 residues. From germline, CDR1 is SGHTA and CDR2 FQGTGA. This CDR3 reads CASSKAGDSDEQYF. CDR3 nucleotide sequence: TGTGCCAGCAGCAAAGCGGGGGACTCAGACGAGCAGTACTTC.

This clonotype was counted at least ten times. The rearrangement links TRBV20-1 to TRBJ2-5; the D gene could be TRBD1 or TRBD2 (5 bases each). CDR3 size: 13 residues. Trimming cost V 3 bases and J 5 bases, with 13 bases left between them. The germline CDR1 and CDR2 sequences are DFQATT and SNEGSKA (reference sequence). CDR3 DNA sequence: TGCAGTGCTAGGTCCGGGGCTGGGGAGACCCAGTACTTC. It yields the protein CSARSGAGETQYF.